This is a list of T cell receptor beta chains from one sample in a study of cytomegalovirus exposure and HLA in healthy donors. Clones were read by immunoSEQ multiplex PCR, and TCRdb kept only the in-frame ones, dropping some. In the table there are roughly 100,000 clones, about 70% of which are singletons. Source material: PBMCs. The receptors were gathered from a woman aged 40 to 50 in good health and CMV-seronegative. Both conserved end residues are part of each CDR3. Rows give clone size only sometimes, using once, few, many, or a class for an expanded clone.

cdr3_aa j_call v_call clone_size
CAISLDNSYEQYF TRBJ2-7 TRBV10-3 NA
CASSLVLSGRAEELFF TRBJ2-2 TRBV5-1 NA
CSSTVPQWNTGELFF TRBJ2-2 TRBV7-9 NA
CASSPQGIAKNIQYF TRBJ2-4 TRBV2 once
CASSGTVGGGYTF TRBJ1-2 TRBV2 NA
CASSIVGQGNYGYTF TRBJ1-2 TRBV19 NA
CATSRTADRQETQYF TRBJ2-5 TRBV15 NA
CASSHGQGARDTQYF TRBJ2-3 TRBV5-1 NA
CASSPRGYQETQYF TRBJ2-5 TRBV14 NA
CASSFGQAGYNEQFF TRBJ2-1 TRBV7-3 NA
CASSIFQGGEQYF TRBJ2-7 TRBV19 NA
CASSYSPGAYGYTF TRBJ1-2 TRBV6-5 NA
CASSRDNQETQYF TRBJ2-5 TRBV7-3 NA
CASRSSGGNSYEQYF TRBJ2-7 TRBV28 NA
CASSLGSGIQETQYF TRBJ2-5 TRBV7-3 once
CASSQDFENQPQHF TRBJ1-5 TRBV4-2 NA
CASSELGTGHNQPQHF TRBJ1-5 TRBV2 NA
CAISGGRNTIYF TRBJ1-3 TRBV10-3 few
CASSRQGTLAYEQYF TRBJ2-7 TRBV5-1 NA
CASSVDGRSETQYF TRBJ2-5 TRBV9 NA